These 17 T cell receptor beta chains originate from one sample sequenced in a study of shared clonotypes between healthy human individuals. The data were produced by immunoSEQ multiplex PCR, yet TCRdb's version contains in-frame clones alone and is incomplete. The sample contains 2 million or so clones, roughly 96% of which appear only once. The sequencing input was naive CD4+ T cells sorted from blood. Subset indicated: CD45RA+ positively selected. All receptors come from a man between 18 and 35 years old in good health.

The gene calls are TRBV5-1 and TRBJ2-1, with 8 bases lining up with TRBD1. The germline CDR1 and CDR2 sequences are SGHRS and YFSETQ. The ends lost 0 bases at V and 9 bases at J; junction bases unmatched: 11. The CDR3 spans 16 residues. The CDR3 DNA reads TGCGCCAGCAGCTTGGCCGGGGGACAGGTGAGTGGTGAGCAGTTCTTC. Residues: CASSLAGGQVSGEQFF.

The V gene is TRBV10-2, the J gene TRBJ1-5; the D gene is possibly TRBD1 (6 bases). V was pared by 6 bases and J by 1 base, with 13 bases between. The germline V gene has CDR1 WSHSY and CDR2 SAAADI. This CDR3 contains 15 residues. This CDR3 is CASRDRDTSNQPQHF. Written as DNA, the CDR3 is TGCGCCAGCAGAGACCGGGACACGAGCAATCAGCCCCAGCATTTT.

The chain combines TRBV10-3 with TRBJ1-1; D perhaps matches TRBD1 (5 bases). This CDR3 spans 16 amino acids. V dropped 2 bases and J dropped 5 bases, with 18 bases sitting between them. Germline CDR1 and CDR2: ENHRY and SYGVKD. The CDR3 nucleotides are TGTGCCATCAGTGAGACGGGACTCCCGGAGGGGACTGAAGCTTTCTTT. It translates to CAISETGLPEGTEAFF.

The CDR3 nucleotides read TGTGCTAGTGCCTGGGACAGGGTATCAGATACGCAGTATTTT. Its translation is CASAWDRVSDTQYF. The chain couples TRBV12-5 to TRBJ2-3; 9 bases line up with TRBD1. Germline V CDR1 and CDR2: LGHNT, FRNRAP. Losses at the gene ends were 7 bases for V and 4 bases for J; bases not matched to a gene: 6. CDR3 size: 14 residues.

The genes are TRBV5-1 and TRBJ2-7, with 11 positions matching TRBD2. The V and J ends lost 5 bases and 0 bases, in that order; junction bases with no gene match: 7. The germline V gene encodes CDR1 SGHRS and CDR2 YFSETQ. The CDR3 loop spans 16 amino acids. The CDR3 here is CASRTTSGGSSYEQYF. The CDR3, as DNA: TGCGCCAGCAGAACAACTAGCGGGGGTAGCTCCTACGAGCAGTACTTC. Looking up the rest from reference TRBV5-1 and TRBJ2-7 gives the full variable domain: KAGVTQTPRYLIKTRGQQVTLSCSPISGHRSVSWYQQTPGQGLQFLFEYFSETQRNKGNFPGRFSGRQFSNSRSEMNVSTLELGDSALYLCASRTTSGGSSYEQYFGPGTRLTVT.

This chain links TRBV28 with TRBJ2-7, with TRBD1 as a possible D gene (6 bases). V shed 3 bases and J shed 2 bases, with 11 bases lying between them. The germline CDR1 and CDR2 sequences are MDHEN and SYDVKM. The CDR3 is 14 residues long. This CDR3 reads CASSFEDRAYEQYF. The CDR3 DNA follows: TGTGCCAGCAGTTTTGAGGACAGAGCCTACGAGCAGTACTTC.

This chain links TRBV5-1 with TRBJ2-3, with D possibly matching TRBD2 (5 bases). V dropped 0 bases and J dropped 0 bases, with 11 bases sitting between them. Germline V gene sequence: CDR1 SGHRS, CDR2 YFSETQ. The CDR3 is 16 residues long. DNA of the CDR3: TGCGCCAGCAGCTTGGTGGGTAGCGCGAGCACAGATACGCAGTATTTT. It is translated as CASSLVGSASTDTQYF.

This clone was found once. The V gene is TRBV4-3, the J gene TRBJ2-5; 8 positions match TRBD2. This CDR3 region has 15 residues. V shed 1 base, J shed 5 bases, and the junction held 6 bases outside the gene matches. The germline V gene encodes CDR1 LGHNA and CDR2 YSLEER. CDR3: CASSQGSGSWETQYF. DNA for the CDR3: TGCGCCAGCAGCCAAGGAAGCGGGAGTTGGGAGACCCAGTACTTC.

On this clone itself: Distinct nucleotide sequences in the sample also encode this CDR3. V is TRBV5-1 and J is TRBJ2-2, with TRBD1 matching 8 bases. Germline loops: CDR1 SGHRS, CDR2 YFSETQ. This CDR3 spans 14 amino acids. The junction had 1 base not matched to a gene; V was cut back by 2 bases and J by 4 bases. The CDR3 region has the DNA TGCGCCAGCAGCTTAGGGACAGGCACCGGGGAGCTGTTTTTT. It translates to CASSLGTGTGELFF.

A remark on this clone: Other nucleotide sequences in the sample specify the same CDR3. The J gene is TRBJ2-5, the V gene TRBV5-1, with 7 nucleotides matching TRBD1. V shed 4 bases and J 1 base; nucleotides not matched to a gene: 4. This CDR3 has 14 residues. Germline V CDR1 and CDR2: SGHRS, YFSETQ. The CDR3 protein is CASSSGQAQETQYF. DNA for the CDR3: TGCGCCAGCAGCAGCGGACAGGCCCAAGAGACCCAGTACTTC.

The gene calls are TRBV7-9 and TRBJ2-1; no clear D gene. The CDR3 runs to 10 residues. CDR1 SEHNR and CDR2 FQNEAQ come from the germline V gene (reference sequence). Trimming shortened V by 3 bases and J by 8 bases, and 2 bases separated the two germline ends. CDR3 sequence reads: CASSFHEQFF. The CDR3 coding sequence is TGTGCCAGCAGCTTCCATGAGCAGTTCTTC.

This clone was detected a few times. The chain joins TRBV6-5 to TRBJ1-2, with D possibly matching TRBD1 (5 bases). Germline lookup yields CDR1 MNHEY and CDR2 SVGAGI. The CDR3 has 14 amino acids. V shed 7 bases and J shed 3 bases, with 15 bases lying between them. The CDR3 loop reads CASTRDAKDYGYTF. The CDR3 DNA reads TGTGCCAGCACCAGGGACGCGAAGGACTATGGCTACACCTTC.

The chain couples TRBV2 to TRBJ2-1; D possibly corresponds to TRBD2 (6 bases). There are 12 residues in the CDR3. Trimming cost V 4 bases and J 7 bases, with 8 bases left between them. Germline CDR1 reads SNHLY; CDR2 reads FYNNEI. The CDR3 reads CASSAGTNEQFF. As DNA, the CDR3 is TGTGCCAGCAGTGCGGGGACTAATGAGCAGTTCTTC. Using reference TRBV2 and TRBJ2-1 for the parts outside the CDR3, the full variable domain is EPEVTQTPSHQVTQMGQEVILRCVPISNHLYFYWYRQILGQKVEFLVSFYNNEISEKSEIFDDQFSVERPDGSNFTLKIRSTKLEDSAMYFCASSAGTNEQFFGPGTRLTVL.

The genes are TRBV18 and TRBJ2-5, with D perhaps TRBD2 (6 bases). Germline V gene data show CDR1 as KGHSH and CDR2 as LQKENI. The CDR3 contains 14 residues. V dropped 3 bases and J dropped 2 bases, with 10 bases sitting between them. The CDR3 protein is CASSPWRGQETQYF. The CDR3, as DNA: TGTGCCAGCTCACCTTGGAGGGGACAAGAGACCCAGTACTTC.

This chain joins TRBV11-2 and TRBJ2-1; 7 bases align to TRBD1. Germline assignment: CDR1 SGHAT and CDR2 FQNNGV. Germline trimming cut 1 base from V and 8 bases from J; bases unmatched to any gene: 8. The CDR3 has 15 residues. The CDR3 here is CASSLAQGGGYEQFF. DNA for the CDR3: TGTGCCAGCAGCTTAGCCCAAGGGGGCGGATATGAGCAGTTCTTC.

The CDR3: CASSVGVGNTIYF. The CDR3 DNA follows: TGTGCCAGCAGTGTCGGGGTTGGAAACACCATATATTTT. V and J are TRBV6-4 and TRBJ1-3; D ambiguous. V was trimmed by 4 bases and J by 3 bases, leaving 7 bases between them. The CDR3 spans 13 residues. CDR1 MRHNA and CDR2 SNTAGT come from the germline V gene.

The chain is built from TRBV4-1 and TRBJ2-7; D ambiguous. This CDR3 is built from 15 residues. Germline V lookup: CDR1 MGHRA, CDR2 YSYEKL. Trimming stripped 3 bases from V and 0 bases from J, with 12 bases between. CDR3 nucleotide sequence: TGCGCCAGCAGCCAGATCGGAAGGAGCTCCTACGAGCAGTACTTC. As protein: CASSQIGRSSYEQYF.